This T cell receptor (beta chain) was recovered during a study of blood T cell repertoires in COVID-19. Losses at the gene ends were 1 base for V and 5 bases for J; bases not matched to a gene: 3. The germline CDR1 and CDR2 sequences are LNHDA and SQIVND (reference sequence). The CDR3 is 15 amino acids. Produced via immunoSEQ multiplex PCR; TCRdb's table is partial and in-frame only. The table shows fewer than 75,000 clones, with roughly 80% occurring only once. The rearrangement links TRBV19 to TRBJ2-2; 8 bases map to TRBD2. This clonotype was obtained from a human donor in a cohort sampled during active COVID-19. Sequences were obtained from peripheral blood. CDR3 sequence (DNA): TGTGCCAGTAGTATAGCGGGGGGGCGTACCGGGGAGCTGTTTTTT. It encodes CASSIAGGRTGELFF.